A single sample gave rise to the 4 T cell receptor beta chains below, sequenced in a study of OX40 agonist ivuxolimab in advanced cancers. Method: immunoSEQ multiplex PCR; TCRdb's copy keeps in-frame clones and lacks some. The profile shows more than 55,000 clones, about 91% of them singletons. Sequencing was performed on CD4+ or CD8+ T cells sorted from blood, taken in a trial of the OX40 agonist ivuxolimab. The receptor set was obtained from an adult with an advanced solid tumor such as melanoma, head and neck, liver or kidney cancer.

The chain combines TRBV4-2 with TRBJ1-1, with D possibly being TRBD1 (5 bases). The CDR3 is 14 residues long. Germline V CDR1 and CDR2: LGHNA, YNFKEQ. V was clipped by 2 bases and J by 4 bases, with 11 bases between them. CDR3 in amino acids: CASSQKGLGTEAFF. CDR3 coding DNA: TGTGCCAGCAGCCAAAAGGGACTGGGCACTGAAGCTTTCTTT.

This clone was seen a handful of times. This rearrangement joins TRBV27 to TRBJ1-2; 8 positions agree with TRBD1. Trimming cost V 6 bases and J 2 bases; bases outside gene matches: 5. The length of the CDR3 is 14 residues. Germline V gene lookup returns CDR1 MNHEY and CDR2 SMNVEV (reference sequence). CDR3 nucleotide sequence: TGTGCCAGCAGAGGGACAGGCCAAAACTATGGCTACACCTTC. Translation gives CASRGTGQNYGYTF.

The rearrangement uses TRBV12-5 and TRBJ2-1, with a possible D match to TRBD2 (5 bases). Trimming left V 4 bases short and J 0 bases short, with 10 bases between. The CDR3 is 15 amino acids. The germline CDR1 and CDR2 sequences are LGHNT and FRNRAP. The CDR3, as DNA: TGTGCTAGTGGTTGGAGCGGAGGCTCCTACAATGAGCAGTTCTTC. It is translated as CASGWSGGSYNEQFF.

The V gene is TRBV6-1, the J gene TRBJ2-3; no definite D call. The CDR3 runs 15 residues. The V gene lost 1 base and the J gene lost 2 bases, with 10 bases spanning the gap. Germline-derived CDR1 and CDR2 are MNHNS and SASEGT. The CDR3 coding sequence is TGTGCCAGCAGTGAAGAAATACACCCCACAGATACGCAGTATTTT. Amino acids: CASSEEIHPTDTQYF.